This TCR beta chain was captured by sequencing in a study of tumor and adjacent non-tumor tissue in lung cancer. Study background: There were some 11 adenocarcinoma, a couple of squamous cell carcinoma and 1 small cell lung cancer cases. Samples averaged roughly 4 million productive TCRbeta reads each. Overall study findings and caveats: Normal lung showed higher cumulative top 100 clone frequency than tumor.

The template was RNA from unsorted bulk tissue. Three rounds of nested PCR, following a modified ARM-PCR protocol, produced the TCRbeta library. TCRdb passed the multiplex PCR reads through MiXCR, listing each CDR3 protein once. Here the sample spans approximately 150,000 distinct CDR3 sequences, 60% to 70% being singletons. On this clonotype: Its antigen is unknown. The junction differs from germline at one of its ends, possibly a read error.

CDR1 is SGHAT, CDR2 FQNNGV, per germline. The CDR3 runs to 16 residues. The sequence was obtained from a man aged 55 to 70 with small cell lung cancer. The chain couples TRBV11-2 to TRBJ2-3; TRBD2 is a possible D gene (6 bases). Sequences were obtained from lung tumor tissue. The DNA of the CDR3 is TGTGTCAGCAGCTCAACTCTAGGAGGGGCAACAGATATGCAGTATTTT. As protein: CVSSSTLGGATDMQYF. Complete variable domain (other parts from reference TRBV11-2 and TRBJ2-3): EAGVAQSPRYKIIEKRQSVAFWCNPISGHATLYWYQQILGQGPKLLIQFQNNGVVDDSQLPKDRFSAERLKGVDSTLKIQPAKLEDSAVYLCVSSSTLGGATDMQYFGPGTRLTVL.